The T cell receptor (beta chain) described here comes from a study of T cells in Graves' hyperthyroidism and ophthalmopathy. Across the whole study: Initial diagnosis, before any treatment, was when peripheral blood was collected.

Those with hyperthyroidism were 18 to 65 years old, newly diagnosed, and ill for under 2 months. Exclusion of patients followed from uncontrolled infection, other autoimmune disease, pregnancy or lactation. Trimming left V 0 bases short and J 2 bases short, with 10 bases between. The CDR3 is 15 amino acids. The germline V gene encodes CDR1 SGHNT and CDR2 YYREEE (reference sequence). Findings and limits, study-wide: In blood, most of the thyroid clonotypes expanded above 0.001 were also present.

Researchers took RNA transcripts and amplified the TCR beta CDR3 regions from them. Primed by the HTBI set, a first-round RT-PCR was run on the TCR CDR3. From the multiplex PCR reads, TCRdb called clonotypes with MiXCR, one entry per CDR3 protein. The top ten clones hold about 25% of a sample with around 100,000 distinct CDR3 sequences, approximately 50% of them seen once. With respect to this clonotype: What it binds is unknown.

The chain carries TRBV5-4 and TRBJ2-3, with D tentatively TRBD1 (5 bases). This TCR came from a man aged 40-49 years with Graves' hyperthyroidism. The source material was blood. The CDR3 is CASSLGQGDTDTQYF. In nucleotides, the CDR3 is TGTGCCAGCAGCTTGGGGCAGGGTGACACAGATACGCAGTATTTT.